These 5 T cell receptor beta chains share one sample of origin, sequenced in a study of blood T cells in healthy people across ages. A second about 7 to 12 cycle PCR used barcoded and J-beta primers. TCRdb redid the calling of the 5' RACE reads with MiXCR, one entry per CDR3 protein. The table includes over 1,500,000 distinct CDR3 sequences, 39% detected once. Specimen: blood. The receptors originated from a human donor in good health.

This clonotype was detected only a few times. This chain joins TRBV28 and TRBJ1-5; D call uncertain. The germline gives CDR1 MDHEN, CDR2 SYDVKM. The CDR3 consists of 13 residues. V lost 2 bases and J lost 6, with 8 bases in between. CDR3 bases: TGTGCCAGCAGTTTACTCATTAGTCAGCCCCAGCATTTT. It yields the protein CASSLLISQPQHF.

The chain is built from TRBV9 and TRBJ2-2, with 7 positions matching TRBD2. This CDR3 spans 15 amino acids. V shed 4 bases and J 0 bases; nucleotides not matched to a gene: 3. The V gene's germline CDR1 is SGDLS and CDR2 YYNGEE. The CDR3 here is CASSPGTTNTGELFF. The CDR3 nucleotides are TGTGCCAGCAGCCCAGGGACTACGAACACCGGGGAGCTGTTTTTT.

This sequence joins TRBV10-3 and TRBJ1-5, with D maybe TRBD1 (5 bases). From germline, CDR1 is ENHRY and CDR2 SYGVKD. The CDR3 has 13 residues. The V end was cut by 11 bases, the J end by 4 bases, with 15 bases between. The CDR3: CAASGRQNQPQHF. In DNA form, the CDR3 reads TGTGCCGCAAGCGGCAGACAGAATCAGCCCCAGCATTTT.

The CDR3 reads CASSQAEGEYNGYTF. The CDR3 DNA reads as TGTGCCAGCAGCCAAGCAGAGGGGGAGTATAATGGCTACACCTTC. The chain couples TRBV4-2 to TRBJ1-2, with D maybe TRBD1 (6 bases). Per germline, CDR1 LGHNA and CDR2 YNFKEQ. The CDR3 has 15 amino acids. V was trimmed by 1 base and J by 6 bases, leaving 15 bases between them.

J is TRBJ2-7 and V is TRBV3-1; D might be TRBD2 (6 bases). V lost 1 base and J 2 bases, leaving 12 bases between the germline ends. Looked up from germline, CDR1 is LGHDT and CDR2 is YNNKEL (reference sequence). The CDR3 loop spans 15 amino acids. CDR3 in amino acids: CASSQVADGAYEQYF. CDR3 nucleotides: TGTGCCAGCAGCCAAGTAGCGGACGGCGCCTACGAGCAGTACTTC.